This T cell receptor beta chain was identified during a study of shared clonotypes between healthy human individuals. Study-level findings and limits: Sorted-subset sequencing was shown by rarefaction to be incomplete despite large depth. Non-shared clonotypes showed lower generation probabilities than clonotypes common to all four donors.

This clone occurred once. Its antigen is not known. In the naive CD8 group, cells lacked CD45RO and were positively selected for CCR7, so terminally differentiated effector memory CD45RA+ cells were left out. At deep level, the assay was performed. An even split of each subset's genomic DNA across several immunoSEQ plates was performed. Data came from immunoSEQ multiplex PCR; TCRdb stores just in-frame clones and leaves some out. The table records some 2,000,000 clones, less than 95% of them present only once. The germline CDR1 and CDR2 sequences are SGHNT and YYREEE (reference sequence). CDR3 length: 13 residues. Trimming took 6 bases from V and 7 from J; bases not matched to a gene: 5.

V is TRBV5-4 and J is TRBJ2-7; 12 bases match TRBD2. The source is a man aged 18 to 29 in good health. The sequencing input was naive CD8+ T cells sorted from blood. The CDR3 loop reads CASNPGLAGEQYF. CDR3 coding DNA: TGTGCCAGCAACCCGGGACTAGCGGGTGAGCAGTACTTC.